The T cell receptor (beta chain) described here comes from a study of glioma-infiltrating T cells after dendritic cell vaccination. Time point described: after dendritic cell vaccination, including at tumor progression/relapse. None of the glioblastoma patients had an isocitrate dehydrogenase mutation. Blood PBMC samples: pre-vaccination, two weeks post third vaccination, and at tumor progression. Germline V gives CDR1 MNHEY, CDR2 SMNVEV (reference sequence). This CDR3 contains 16 residues. V was pared by 6 bases and J by 6 bases, with 10 bases of the junction left unmatched. Up to about 2 ug genomic DNA was used for TCRB CDR3 amplification. Primers: 60 V beta forward and 13 J beta reverse. The method was immunoSEQ multiplex PCR; TCRdb's version includes in-frame clones alone and lacks a portion of them. The profile shows more than 95,000 clones, roughly 80% of them singletons.

The receptor's source is a human donor with glioblastoma. Sample: blood, taken after dendritic cell vaccination. The rearrangement uses TRBV27 and TRBJ2-2; 10 bases fit TRBD1. CDR3 nucleotides: TGTGCCAGCAGGTCCTTTGGGACAGGGGAGGCCGGGGAGCTGTTTTTT. Translating it yields CASRSFGTGEAGELFF.